The 19 T cell receptor beta chains listed next were all sequenced from one sample in a study of blood T cell repertoires in COVID-19. Libraries were prepared by immunoSEQ multiplex PCR; TCRdb keeps only in-frame clonotypes and omits some of them. Of 150,000 to 200,000 clones detected, roughly 80% appear once; the ten largest clones hold 6.5% to 9%. Sequenced: peripheral blood. The source of these receptors is a woman aged 40-49 years with COVID-19, enrolled during active disease.

The chain employs TRBV19 and TRBJ1-3; D remains unclear. This CDR3 spans 17 amino acids. In germline, CDR1 is LNHDA, CDR2 SQIVND (reference sequence). The ends were cut back, 5 bases at V and 0 bases at J, with 17 bases in the middle. CDR3 bases: TGTGCCAGTAGTCCCCGAGGAGAGACCACCTCTGGAAACACCATATATTTT. It encodes CASSPRGETTSGNTIYF.

The V gene is TRBV18, the J gene TRBJ1-2; D uncertain. Trimming removed 4 bases at V and 8 bases at J, with 14 bases between. The CDR3 loop spans 13 amino acids. Germline assignment: CDR1 KGHSH and CDR2 LQKENI. The CDR3 nucleotides read TGTGCCAGCTCACTACCCGGGTTGGAGGGCTACACCTTC. This gives the protein CASSLPGLEGYTF.

J is TRBJ2-1 and V is TRBV11-1; D may be TRBD2 (5 bases). The CDR3 loop spans 14 amino acids. The germline V gene has CDR1 SGHAT and CDR2 FQDESV (reference sequence). Trimming took 5 bases from V and 6 from J, leaving 14 bases between them. The CDR3 nucleotides are TGTGCCAGCAGCATGGACTTTACCGGCAATGAGCAGTTCTTC. Translated, it gives CASSMDFTGNEQFF.

V and J are TRBV4-2 and TRBJ2-7, with 7 bases identical to TRBD2. This CDR3 has 17 amino acids. Germline assignment: CDR1 LGHNA and CDR2 YNFKEQ. V dropped 4 bases and J dropped 2; count of bases not matched to a gene: 14. CDR3 sequence: CASSRGGVSGYPYEQYF. CDR3 DNA sequence: TGTGCCAGCAGCCGCGGGGGAGTCAGCGGGTACCCCTACGAGCAGTACTTC.

The chain recombines TRBV18 with TRBJ2-5, with a possible D match to TRBD2 (5 bases). V shed 6 bases and J shed 5 bases, with 13 bases lying between them. CDR1 and CDR2 from the germline V gene are KGHSH and LQKENI. The CDR3 is 13 amino acids. Here the CDR3 reads CASSPRVGETQYF. The CDR3 DNA sequence: TGTGCCAGCTCCCCGAGGGTTGGGGAGACCCAGTACTTC.

Only one count was recorded for this clone. The V call is TRBV30, the J call TRBJ2-3, with 8 bases that match TRBD1. Germline CDR1 is GTSNPN and CDR2 is SVGIG (reference sequence). Trimming cost V 3 bases and J 0 bases; bases outside gene matches: 8. This CDR3 region has 16 residues. CDR3 sequence: CAWSTGQGASTDTQYF. The CDR3, as DNA: TGTGCCTGGAGCACTGGTCAGGGGGCTAGCACAGATACGCAGTATTTT.

This chain joins TRBV27 and TRBJ2-2, with 7 bases matching TRBD1. The germline CDR1 and CDR2 sequences are MNHEY and SMNVEV (reference sequence). The CDR3 sequence is 14 residues long. V was clipped by 4 bases and J by 6 bases; unmatched bases: 5. In DNA, the CDR3 is TGTGCCAGCAGTTATCTGACAGGGCCCGGGGAGCTGTTTTTT. This gives the protein CASSYLTGPGELFF.

This clone was picked up one time. V usage is TRBV6-5 and J usage is TRBJ2-5; TRBD1 matches at 8 bases. The junction had 5 bases not matched to a gene; V was cut back by 6 bases and J by 5 bases. The CDR3 sequence is 13 residues long. Germline V gives CDR1 MNHEY, CDR2 SVGAGI. CDR3 amino acids: CASRETGVETQYF. The CDR3 DNA sequence: TGTGCCAGCAGGGAGACAGGGGTGGAGACCCAGTACTTC.

This chain uses TRBV4-2 with TRBJ2-7, with a weak D call TRBD1 (5 bases). Trimming left V 1 base short and J 2 bases short, with 12 bases between. The CDR3 is 15 residues long. The germline V gene encodes CDR1 LGHNA and CDR2 YNFKEQ. The CDR3 sequence: CASSQVPGPTYEQYF. DNA for the CDR3: TGTGCCAGCAGCCAAGTTCCAGGGCCAACCTACGAGCAGTACTTC.

The CDR3 loop is CASSPYNSPLHF. The CDR3 DNA reads TGTGCCAGCAGCCCTTATAATTCACCCCTCCACTTT. V and J are TRBV25-1 and TRBJ1-6, with D hard to call. The CDR3 extends over 12 amino acids. Germline CDR1 is MGHDK and CDR2 is SYGVNS. The V end was cut by 6 bases, the J end by 4 bases, with 4 bases between.

The rearrangement links TRBV7-2 to TRBJ2-3, with 9 bases lining up with TRBD2. The CDR3 is 15 amino acids. The V gene's germline CDR1 is SGHTA and CDR2 FQGNSA. Trimming at V came to 3 bases and at J to 3 bases, leaving 4 bases not matched to a gene. The CDR3 DNA follows: TGTGCCAGCAGCTTTAGCGGGAGAGGGACAGATACGCAGTATTTT. Its protein is CASSFSGRGTDTQYF.

The chain is built from TRBV6-1 and TRBJ2-7; 10 nucleotides line up with TRBD2. Germline CDR1 is MNHNS and CDR2 is SASEGT. V was pared by 1 base and J by 3 bases, with 6 bases of the junction left unmatched. The CDR3 runs 16 residues. The CDR3 coding sequence is TGTGCCAGCAGTGAAGTTCAACTAGCGGGACACTACGAGCAGTACTTC. This gives the protein CASSEVQLAGHYEQYF.

The V gene is TRBV6-5, the J gene TRBJ2-5; the match to TRBD2 covers 8 bases. The CDR3 has 12 amino acids. The J segment lost 13 bases and the V segment lost 6 bases, leaving 10 bases of the junction unmatched. CDR1 is MNHEY, CDR2 SVGAGI, per germline. This CDR3 reads CASSTFSGDTYF. CDR3 in DNA: TGTGCCAGCAGCACCTTTAGCGGGGATACGTACTTC.

The chain has TRBV5-6 and TRBJ1-3; 8 bases line up with TRBD1. Germline loops: CDR1 SGHDT, CDR2 YYEEEE. V shed 4 bases, J shed 5 bases, and the junction held 2 bases outside the gene matches. The CDR3 contains 13 residues. CDR3 residues: CASSGTGRNTIYF. The CDR3 nucleotides are TGTGCCAGCAGCGGGACAGGAAGAAACACCATATATTTT.

This clone was observed many times. This chain connects TRBV28 to TRBJ1-6; the D gene is possibly TRBD1 (6 bases). The CDR3 has 14 amino acids. The V gene lost 3 bases and the J gene lost 10 bases, with 13 bases spanning the gap. The V gene's germline CDR1 is MDHEN and CDR2 SYDVKM. CDR3 nucleotides: TGTGCCAGCAGTTTTGCAGGGGCCGCCTCACCCCTCCACTTT. It specifies CASSFAGAASPLHF.

This sequence joins TRBV13 and TRBJ2-3; 11 positions agree with TRBD2. Trimming took 4 bases from V and 0 from J; bases not matched to a gene: 12. The CDR3 contains 19 residues. Germline V lookup: CDR1 PRHDT, CDR2 FYEKMQ (reference sequence). CDR3 residues: CASSSWLVAGGTSTDTQYF. The CDR3 bases are TGTGCCAGCAGCTCCTGGTTGGTAGCGGGGGGGACTAGCACAGATACGCAGTATTTT.

The chain uses TRBV29-1 and TRBJ1-1; the D gene is possibly TRBD1 (6 bases). CDR1 is SQVTM and CDR2 is ANQGSEA in the germline V gene. There are 15 residues in the CDR3. The V end was cut by 6 bases, the J end by 5 bases, with 22 bases between. CDR3 in DNA: TGCAGCGTGATCCGGGACACCTTGGGAAATACTGAAGCTTTCTTT. This encodes CSVIRDTLGNTEAFF.

The rearrangement links TRBV7-2 to TRBJ2-2, with TRBD2 identical over 7 bases. Germline V lookup: CDR1 SGHTA, CDR2 FQGNSA. Trimming removed 5 bases from V and 2 bases from J; junction bases left unmatched: 11. The CDR3 loop spans 17 amino acids. Here the CDR3 reads CASSGVRGLPNTGELFF. The CDR3 DNA is TGTGCCAGCAGCGGGGTACGGGGACTACCAAACACCGGGGAGCTGTTTTTT. Full variable domain (outside the CDR3, taken from reference TRBV7-2 and TRBJ2-2): GAGVSQSPSNKVTEKGKDVELRCDPISGHTALYWYRQSLGQGLEFLIYFQGNSAPDKSGLPSDRFSAERTGGSVSTLTIQRTQQEDSAVYLCASSGVRGLPNTGELFFGEGSRLTVL.

The rearrangement links TRBV5-4 to TRBJ2-2; weak D call: TRBD1 (5 bases). V shed 4 bases and J shed 4 bases, with 14 bases lying between them. Looked up from germline, CDR1 is SGHNT and CDR2 is YYREEE (reference sequence). The CDR3 is 15 amino acids. CDR3 region: CASSTQTAFTGELFF. The CDR3 region has the DNA TGTGCCAGCAGCACCCAGACAGCCTTCACCGGGGAGCTGTTTTTT.